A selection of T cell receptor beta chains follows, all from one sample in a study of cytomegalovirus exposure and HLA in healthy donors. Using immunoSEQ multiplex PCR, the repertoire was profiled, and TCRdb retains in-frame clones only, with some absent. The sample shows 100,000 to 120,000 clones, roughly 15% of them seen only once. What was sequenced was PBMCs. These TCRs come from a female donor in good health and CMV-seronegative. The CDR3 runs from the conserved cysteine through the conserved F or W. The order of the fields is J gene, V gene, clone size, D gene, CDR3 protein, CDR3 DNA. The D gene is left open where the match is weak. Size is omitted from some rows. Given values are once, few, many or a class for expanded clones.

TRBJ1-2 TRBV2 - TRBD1 CASREDRGRGYGYTF TGTGCCAGCAGAGAAGACAGGGGTCGGGGCTATGGCTACACCTTC
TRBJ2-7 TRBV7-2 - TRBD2 CASSLVTSGTYEQYF TGTGCCAGCAGCTTAGTGACTAGCGGCACCTACGAGCAGTACTTC
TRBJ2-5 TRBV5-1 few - CASSSQGRAGETQYF TGCGCCAGCAGCTCACAGGGCCGAGCAGGGGAGACCCAGTACTTC
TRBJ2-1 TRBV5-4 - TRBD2 CASSPALAGGLYNEQFF TGTGCCAGCAGCCCGGCACTAGCGGGAGGGCTCTACAATGAGCAGTTCTTC
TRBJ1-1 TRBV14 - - CASSHRQAEWAFF TGTGCCAGCAGCCACCGACAGGCTGAATGGGCTTTCTTT
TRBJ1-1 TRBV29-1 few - CSAAGWRVTEAFF TGCAGCGCCGCAGGCTGGAGGGTCACTGAAGCTTTCTTT
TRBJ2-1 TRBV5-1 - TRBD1 CASSLPTGGSYNEQFF TGCGCCAGCAGCTTACCTACAGGGGGCTCCTACAATGAGCAGTTCTTC
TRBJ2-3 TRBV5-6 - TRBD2 CASALSSGRQYTQYF TGTGCCAGCGCTCTTAGTAGCGGGAGACAATATACGCAGTATTTT
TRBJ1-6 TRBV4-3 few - CASSQVEGGVDYNSPLHF TGCGCCAGCAGCCAAGTTGAAGGGGGAGTGGATTATAATTCACCCCTCCACTTT
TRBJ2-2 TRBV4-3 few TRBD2 CASSQDWRGGNTGELFF TGCGCCAGCAGCCAAGATTGGCGGGGGGGGAACACCGGGGAGCTGTTTTTT
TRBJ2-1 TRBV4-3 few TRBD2 CASSQEAWGGNEQFF TGCGCCAGCAGCCAAGAGGCGTGGGGGGGGAATGAGCAGTTCTTC
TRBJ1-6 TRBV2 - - CASSRDTSSSPLHF TGTGCCAGCAGCCGGGACACTTCTTCTTCACCCCTCCACTTT
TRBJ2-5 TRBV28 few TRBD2 CASRGLAGVWETQYF TGTGCCAGCAGGGGACTAGCGGGAGTCTGGGAGACCCAGTACTTC
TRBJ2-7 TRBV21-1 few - CASSPLAGGQINLYEQYF TGTGCCAGCAGCCCCTTAGCGGGAGGGCAGATTAACCTCTACGAGCAGTACTTC
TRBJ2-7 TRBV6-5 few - CASSYSGAPYEQYF TGTGCCAGCAGTTACTCGGGGGCGCCCTACGAGCAGTACTTC
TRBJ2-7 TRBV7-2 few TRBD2 CASSILAGGPASPYEQYF TGTGCCAGCAGCATTTTAGCGGGGGGGCCAGCAAGCCCCTACGAGCAGTACTTC
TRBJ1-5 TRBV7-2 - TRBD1 CATAVGGEFGQPQHF TGTGCCACCGCGGTAGGGGGCGAATTTGGGCAGCCCCAGCATTTT
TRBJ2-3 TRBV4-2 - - CASSQDQGSGTTSTDTQYF TGTGCCAGCAGCCAAGATCAGGGTAGCGGTACAACTAGCACAGATACGCAGTATTTT
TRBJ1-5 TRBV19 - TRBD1 CASSPRDRADQPQHF TGTGCCAGTAGTCCTCGGGACAGGGCGGATCAGCCCCAGCATTTT
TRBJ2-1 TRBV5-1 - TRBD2 CASSLVPSGVDNEQFF TGCGCCAGCAGCTTGGTGCCTAGCGGGGTCGACAATGAGCAGTTCTTC
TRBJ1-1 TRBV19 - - CASTRSGSIFPEAFF TGTGCCAGTACGAGAAGCGGGAGTATTTTTCCTGAAGCTTTCTTT
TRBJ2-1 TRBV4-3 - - CASSQDSTGRDPYNEQFF TGCGCCAGCAGCCAAGATTCAACAGGCCGCGATCCCTACAATGAGCAGTTCTTC
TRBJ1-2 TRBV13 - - CASSPGRVVYGYTF TGTGCCAGCAGCCCGGGGAGGGTTGTCTATGGCTACACCTTC
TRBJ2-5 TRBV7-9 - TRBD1 CASSLGPLGQKYQETQYF TGTGCCAGCAGCTTAGGGCCCTTGGGACAGAAGTACCAAGAGACCCAGTACTTC
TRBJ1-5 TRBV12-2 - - CASRPEEQGKRQPQHF TGTGCAAGTCGTCCAGAGGAACAGGGGAAACGTCAGCCCCAGCATTTT
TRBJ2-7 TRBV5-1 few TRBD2 CASSLTSGRFYEQYF TGCGCCAGCAGCTTGACTAGCGGGCGATTCTACGAGCAGTACTTC
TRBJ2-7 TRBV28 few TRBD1 CASSSPGGHEQYF TGTGCCAGCAGTTCTCCAGGGGGCCACGAGCAGTACTTC
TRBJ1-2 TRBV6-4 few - CASSPGGEGVKPGYGYTF TGTGCCAGCAGCCCCGGAGGAGAGGGGGTAAAACCCGGCTATGGCTACACCTTC
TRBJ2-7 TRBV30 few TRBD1 CAWSVPFRGYSTYEQYF TGTGCCTGGAGTGTCCCATTCAGGGGGTATTCCACCTACGAGCAGTACTTC
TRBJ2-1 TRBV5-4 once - CASSLTGPPYNEQFF TGTGCCAGCAGCTTAACAGGGCCACCTTACAATGAGCAGTTCTTC
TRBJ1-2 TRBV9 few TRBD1 CASSPGTGAYGYTF TGTGCCAGCAGCCCCGGGACAGGGGCCTATGGCTACACCTTC
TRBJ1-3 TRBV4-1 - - CASSDTRLDSLSGNTIYF TGCGCCAGCAGCGATACGCGCCTAGACAGCCTCTCTGGAAACACCATATATTTT
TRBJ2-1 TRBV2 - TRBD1 CASNQGERNEQFF TGTGCCAGCAACCAGGGGGAGAGGAATGAGCAGTTCTTC
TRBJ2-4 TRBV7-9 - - CASSPLRDIQYF TGTGCCAGCAGCCCATTGCGGGATATTCAGTACTTC
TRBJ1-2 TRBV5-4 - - CASSPARGIGYTF TGTGCCAGCAGTCCTGCCCGGGGAATCGGCTACACCTTC
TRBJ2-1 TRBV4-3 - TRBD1 CASSQDPAAGQGAFEQFF TGCGCCAGCAGCCAAGATCCAGCGGCAGGACAGGGGGCTTTTGAGCAGTTCTTC
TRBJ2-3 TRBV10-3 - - CAISDPLTDTQYF TGTGCCATCAGTGACCCTCTCACAGATACGCAGTATTTT
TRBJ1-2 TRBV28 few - CASSLGSGNSYTF TGTGCCAGCAGTTTAGGGTCAGGAAATTCCTACACCTTC
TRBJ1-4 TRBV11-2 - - CASSSLDSRDEKLFF TGTGCCAGCAGCTCACTGGACAGTCGAGATGAAAAACTGTTTTTT
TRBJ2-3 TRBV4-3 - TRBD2 CASSQESGRVGAQYF TGCGCCAGCAGCCAAGAGAGCGGGAGGGTGGGAGCGCAGTATTTT
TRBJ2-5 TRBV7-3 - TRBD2 CASSPGQLAGGLETQYF TGTGCCAGCAGTCCCGGACAACTAGCGGGAGGGTTGGAGACCCAGTACTTC
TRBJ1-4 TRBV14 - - CASSLNQVREKLFF TGTGCCAGCAGCTTAAACCAGGTCCGAGAAAAACTGTTTTTT
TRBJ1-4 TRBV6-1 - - CASSRRQEANEKLFF TGTGCCAGCAGTCGGAGACAGGAGGCTAATGAAAAACTGTTTTTT
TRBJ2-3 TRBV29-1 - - CSVCQGNTDTQYF TGCAGCGTTTGTCAGGGGAACACAGATACGCAGTATTTT
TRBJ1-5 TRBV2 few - CASSARTDHQPQHF TGTGCCAGCAGTGCACGGACAGACCATCAGCCCCAGCATTTT
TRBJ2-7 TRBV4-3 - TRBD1 CASSPGQGQGAAEYF TGCGCCAGCAGCCCCGGACAGGGACAAGGTGCAGCGGAGTACTTC
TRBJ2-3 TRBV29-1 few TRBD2 CSVEGGGSTSTDTQYF TGCAGCGTTGAGGGCGGGGGGTCAACTAGCACAGATACGCAGTATTTT
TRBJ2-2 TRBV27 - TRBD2 CASSLLAGGSGELFF TGTGCCAGCAGTTTACTAGCGGGAGGGTCCGGGGAGCTGTTTTTT
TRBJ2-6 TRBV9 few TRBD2 CASSAPTSGRPSGANVLTF TGTGCCAGCAGCGCACCGACTAGCGGGAGACCTTCTGGGGCCAACGTCCTGACTTTC
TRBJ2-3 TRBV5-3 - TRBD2 CARRTSGATDTQYF TGTGCCAGAAGAACAAGCGGGGCAACAGATACGCAGTATTTT
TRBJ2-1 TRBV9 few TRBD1 CASSRTGGLSYNEQFF TGTGCCAGCAGCAGAACAGGGGGCCTCTCCTACAATGAGCAGTTCTTC
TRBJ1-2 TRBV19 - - CASSTSGGAGYGYTF TGTGCCAGTAGCACCTCGGGGGGCGCAGGATACGGCTACACCTTC
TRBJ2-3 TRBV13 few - CASSLGDRSSTDTQYF TGTGCCAGCAGCCTCGGCGACAGGAGTAGCACAGATACGCAGTATTTT
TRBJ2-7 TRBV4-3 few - CASSQDRSHEQYF TGCGCCAGCAGCCAAGACAGGTCCCACGAGCAGTACTTC